This TCR beta chain was found in a study of cytomegalovirus exposure and HLA in healthy donors. Study-level information: Unique TCRs from HLA-typed donors, roughly 87 million of them, were held in an early data release. Study observations and caveats: Rarity held for most TCR sequences, but there were some public TCRs that occurred in many donors.

Looked up from germline, CDR1 is SSHAT and CDR2 is FNYEAQ (reference sequence). The CDR3 totals 16 residues. The sample holds a few counts of this clone. As yet, its antigen is unknown. Its ends do not fully match the called genes, so a read error is possible. The study ran its PCR with 60 Vbeta and 13 Jbeta primers. Assay: immunoSEQ multiplex PCR; the TCRdb copy retains only in-frame clones and omits some. Of about 67,000 clones detected, about 70% appear once; the ten largest clones hold about 1.9%. This TCR was sampled from a woman in her 30s in good health and CMV-seronegative. The chain has TRBV7-7 and TRBJ1-6; D is undetermined. Material for sequencing was PBMCs. The DNA of the CDR3 is TGTGCTAGCAGCAGCGACCACACTGGGTATAATTCACCCCTCCACTTT. It is translated as CASSSDHTGYNSPLHF.